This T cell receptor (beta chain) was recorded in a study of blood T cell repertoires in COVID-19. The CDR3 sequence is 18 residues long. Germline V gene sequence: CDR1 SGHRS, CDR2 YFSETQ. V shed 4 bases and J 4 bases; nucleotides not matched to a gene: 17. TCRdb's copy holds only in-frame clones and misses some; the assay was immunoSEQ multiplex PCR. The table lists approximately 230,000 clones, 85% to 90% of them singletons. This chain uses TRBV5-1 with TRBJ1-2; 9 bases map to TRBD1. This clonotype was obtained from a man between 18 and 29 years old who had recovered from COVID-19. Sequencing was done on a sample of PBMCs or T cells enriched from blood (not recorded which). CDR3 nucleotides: TGCGCCAGCAGCCCAAAGAACCCCGGCGGGACAGGGAGCTATGGCTACACCTTC. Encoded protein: CASSPKNPGGTGSYGYTF.